This T cell receptor (beta chain) was retrieved from a study of cytomegalovirus exposure and HLA in healthy donors. Findings and limits, study-wide: As confirmed in vitro, a few CMV-associated chains were specific for CMV antigens. A later analysis associated some 18,000 TCR beta sequences with HLA alleles at a 0.05 false discovery rate.

Unmatched junction bases numbered 6, after V lost 0 bases and J lost 5 bases. The CDR3 is 15 residues long. Germline CDR1 GTSNPN, CDR2 SVGIG (reference sequence). The PCR used 60 Vbeta and 13 Jbeta primers. Produced via immunoSEQ multiplex PCR; TCRdb's table is partial and in-frame only. The sample lists about 120,000 clones, around 75% occurring once. As to this clone: Antigen unknown.

Sequencing used PBMCs. The receptor was isolated from a woman younger than 30 in good health and CMV-seronegative. The V gene is TRBV30, the J gene TRBJ1-4; 7 bases match TRBD1. CDR3 region: CAWSVLQGNNEKLFF. The CDR3, as DNA: TGTGCCTGGAGTGTATTACAGGGGAACAATGAAAAACTGTTTTTT.